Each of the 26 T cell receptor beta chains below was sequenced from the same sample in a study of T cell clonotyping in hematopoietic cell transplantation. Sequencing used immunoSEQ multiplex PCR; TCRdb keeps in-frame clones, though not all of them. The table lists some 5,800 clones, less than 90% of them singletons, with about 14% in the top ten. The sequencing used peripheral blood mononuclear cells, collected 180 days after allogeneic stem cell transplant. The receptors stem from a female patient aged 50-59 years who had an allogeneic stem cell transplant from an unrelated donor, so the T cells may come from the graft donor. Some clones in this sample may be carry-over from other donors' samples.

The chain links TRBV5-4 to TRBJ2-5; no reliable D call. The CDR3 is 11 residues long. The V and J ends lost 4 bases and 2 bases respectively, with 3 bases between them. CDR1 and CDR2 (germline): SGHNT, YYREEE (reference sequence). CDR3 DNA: TGTGCCAGCAGCCAACAAGAGACCCAGTACTTC. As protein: CASSQQETQYF.

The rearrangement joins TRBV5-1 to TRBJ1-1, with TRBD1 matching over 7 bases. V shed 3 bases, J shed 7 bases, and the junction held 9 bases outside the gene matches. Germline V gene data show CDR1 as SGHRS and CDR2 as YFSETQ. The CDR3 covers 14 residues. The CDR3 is CASSSTVGTVEAFF. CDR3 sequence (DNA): TGCGCCAGCAGCTCCACGGTCGGGACAGTTGAAGCTTTCTTT.

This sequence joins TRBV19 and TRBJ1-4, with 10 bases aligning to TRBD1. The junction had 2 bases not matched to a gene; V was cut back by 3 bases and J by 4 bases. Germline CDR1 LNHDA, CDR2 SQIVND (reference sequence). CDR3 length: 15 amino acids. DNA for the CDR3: TGTGCCAGTAGTATGGGGACAGGGGATAATGAAAAACTGTTTTTT. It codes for CASSMGTGDNEKLFF.

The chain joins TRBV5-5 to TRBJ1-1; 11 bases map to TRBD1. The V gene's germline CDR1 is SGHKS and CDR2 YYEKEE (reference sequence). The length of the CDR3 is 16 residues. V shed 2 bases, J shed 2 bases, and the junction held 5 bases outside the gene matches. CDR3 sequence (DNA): TGTGCCAGCAGCTTAGAGGACAGGGGGCGAAACACTGAAGCTTTCTTT. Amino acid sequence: CASSLEDRGRNTEAFF.

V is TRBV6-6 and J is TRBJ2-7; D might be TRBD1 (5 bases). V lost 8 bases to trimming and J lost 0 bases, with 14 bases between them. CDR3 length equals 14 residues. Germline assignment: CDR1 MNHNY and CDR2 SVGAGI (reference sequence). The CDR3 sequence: CASPQDKSSYEQYF. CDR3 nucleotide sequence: TGTGCCAGCCCCCAGGACAAGAGCTCCTACGAGCAGTACTTC.

The CDR3: CASSLGDTQYF. The CDR3 coding sequence is TGTGCCAGCAGCCTGGGAGATACGCAGTATTTT. V and J are TRBV5-5 and TRBJ2-3; D uncertain. Germline lookup yields CDR1 SGHKS and CDR2 YYEKEE (reference sequence). The V end lost 4 bases, the J end lost 5 bases, and 5 bases lay between the germline ends. The CDR3 runs to 11 residues. The full variable domain, its missing parts supplied by reference TRBV5-5 and TRBJ2-3, is DAGVTQSPTHLIKTRGQQVTLRCSPISGHKSVSWYQQVLGQGPQFIFQYYEKEERGRGNFPDRFSARQFPNYSSELNVNALLLGDSALYLCASSLGDTQYFGPGTRLTVL.

The CDR3 protein is CASRPTGGLEAFF. The CDR3 DNA sequence: TGCGCCAGCAGACCTACAGGGGGCCTAGAAGCTTTCTTT. This sequence joins TRBV5-1 and TRBJ1-1; 9 bases line up with TRBD1. After removal of 5 bases from V and 8 bases from J, the junction contained 7 bases not matched to a gene. This CDR3 is built from 13 residues. Germline assignment: CDR1 SGHRS and CDR2 YFSETQ.

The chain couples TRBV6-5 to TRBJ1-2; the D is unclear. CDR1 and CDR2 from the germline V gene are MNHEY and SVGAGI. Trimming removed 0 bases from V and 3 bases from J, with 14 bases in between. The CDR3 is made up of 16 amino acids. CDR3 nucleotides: TGTGCCAGCAGTTACTCGCTCCCCCTTACTGACTATGGCTACACCTTC. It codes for CASSYSLPLTDYGYTF.

The DNA for the CDR3 is TGTGCCAGCAGCTTCGGGTTCTACACTGAAGCTTTCTTT. Residues: CASSFGFYTEAFF. The chain recombines TRBV5-6 with TRBJ1-1; D uncertain. V was cut by 2 bases and J by 3 bases, with 8 bases left in between. Germline values: CDR1 SGHDT, CDR2 YYEEEE. This CDR3 has 13 residues.

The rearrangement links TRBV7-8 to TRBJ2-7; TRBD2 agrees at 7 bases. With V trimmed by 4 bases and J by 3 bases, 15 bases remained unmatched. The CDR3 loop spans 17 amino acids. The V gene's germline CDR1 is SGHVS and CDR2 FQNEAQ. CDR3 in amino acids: CASSSKGRGEGIYEQYF. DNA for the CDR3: TGTGCCAGCAGCTCGAAGGGACGGGGGGAAGGGATCTACGAGCAGTACTTC.

CDR3 protein: CASSLRRVAAGNTIYF. The CDR3 bases are TGTGCCAGCAGTTTGCGCAGGGTAGCTGCTGGAAACACCATATATTTT. This chain links TRBV28 with TRBJ1-3; a weak D match, TRBD1 (5 bases). Germline V gene sequence: CDR1 MDHEN, CDR2 SYDVKM. V gave up 3 bases and J gave up 2 bases, with 14 bases separating them. CDR3 size: 16 residues. The entire variable domain, with the rest obtained from reference TRBV28 and TRBJ1-3, is as follows: DVKVTQSSRYLVKRTGEKVFLECVQDMDHENMFWYRQDPGLGLRLIYFSYDVKMKEKGDIPEGYSVSREKKERFSLILESASTNQTSMYLCASSLRRVAAGNTIYFGEGSWLTVV.

The CDR3 sequence is CASRPPPSTEAFF. The CDR3, as DNA: TGCGCCAGCAGACCACCGCCGAGCACTGAAGCTTTCTTT. The V and J genes are TRBV5-1 and TRBJ1-1; D uncertain. V was trimmed by 5 bases and J by 4 bases, leaving 12 bases between them. This CDR3 has 13 residues. Looked up from germline, CDR1 is SGHRS and CDR2 is YFSETQ.

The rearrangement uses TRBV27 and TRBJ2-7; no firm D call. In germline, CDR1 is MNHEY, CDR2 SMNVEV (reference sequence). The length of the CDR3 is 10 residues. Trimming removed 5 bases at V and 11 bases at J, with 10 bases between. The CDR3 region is CASSPAREYF. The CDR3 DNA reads TGTGCCAGCAGTCCCGCCCGGGAGTACTTC.

Here the CDR3 DNA reads TGTGCCAGCAGTCTCCTTACGGGGGAGCAGTTCTTC. Translation gives CASSLLTGEQFF. The J gene is TRBJ2-1, the V gene TRBV27; D perhaps matches TRBD2 (5 bases). Germline CDR1 reads MNHEY; CDR2 reads SMNVEV (reference sequence). The CDR3 spans 12 residues. V was trimmed by 5 bases and J by 10 bases, leaving 12 bases between them.

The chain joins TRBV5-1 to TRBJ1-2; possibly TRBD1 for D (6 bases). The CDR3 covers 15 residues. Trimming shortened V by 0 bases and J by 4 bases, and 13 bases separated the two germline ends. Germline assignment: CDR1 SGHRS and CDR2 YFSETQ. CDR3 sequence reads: CASSLDGTGPYGYTF. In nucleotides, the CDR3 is TGCGCCAGCAGCTTGGATGGAACAGGGCCCTATGGCTACACCTTC.

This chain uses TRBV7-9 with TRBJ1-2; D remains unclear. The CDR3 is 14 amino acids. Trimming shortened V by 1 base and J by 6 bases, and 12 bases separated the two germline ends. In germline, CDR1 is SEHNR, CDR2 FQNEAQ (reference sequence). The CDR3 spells CASSLGWAGNGYTF. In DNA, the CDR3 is TGTGCCAGCAGCTTAGGTTGGGCGGGGAATGGCTACACCTTC. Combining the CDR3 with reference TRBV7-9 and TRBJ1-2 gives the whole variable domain DTGVSQNPRHKITKRGQNVTFRCDPISEHNRLYWYRQTLGQGPEFLTYFQNEAQLEKSRLLSDRFSAERPKGSFSTLEIQRTEQGDSAMYLCASSLGWAGNGYTFGSGTRLTVV.

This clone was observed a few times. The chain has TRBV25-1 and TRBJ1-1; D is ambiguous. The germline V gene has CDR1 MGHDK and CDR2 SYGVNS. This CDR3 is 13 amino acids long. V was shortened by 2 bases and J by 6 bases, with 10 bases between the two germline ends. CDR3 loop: CASSETGLSEAFF. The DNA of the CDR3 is TGTGCCAGCAGTGAAACTGGGCTTTCTGAAGCTTTCTTT.

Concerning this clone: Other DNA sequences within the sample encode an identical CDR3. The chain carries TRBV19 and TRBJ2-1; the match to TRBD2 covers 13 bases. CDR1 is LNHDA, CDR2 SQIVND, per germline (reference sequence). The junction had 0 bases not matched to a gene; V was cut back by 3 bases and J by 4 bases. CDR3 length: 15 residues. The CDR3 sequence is CASSMTSGGYNEQFF. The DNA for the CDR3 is TGTGCCAGTAGTATGACTAGCGGGGGGTACAATGAGCAGTTCTTC.

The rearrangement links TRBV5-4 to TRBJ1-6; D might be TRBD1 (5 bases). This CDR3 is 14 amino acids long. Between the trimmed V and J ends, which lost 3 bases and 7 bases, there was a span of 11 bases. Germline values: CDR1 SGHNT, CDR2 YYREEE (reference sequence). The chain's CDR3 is CASSWRQLNSPLHF. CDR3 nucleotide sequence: TGTGCCAGCAGCTGGAGACAGTTAAATTCACCCCTCCACTTT.

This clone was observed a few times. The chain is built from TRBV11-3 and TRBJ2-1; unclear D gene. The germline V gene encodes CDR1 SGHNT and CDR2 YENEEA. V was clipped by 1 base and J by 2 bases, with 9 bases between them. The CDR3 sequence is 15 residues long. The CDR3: CASSLGFRAYNEQFF. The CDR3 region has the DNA TGTGCCAGCAGCTTAGGGTTTCGGGCCTACAATGAGCAGTTCTTC.

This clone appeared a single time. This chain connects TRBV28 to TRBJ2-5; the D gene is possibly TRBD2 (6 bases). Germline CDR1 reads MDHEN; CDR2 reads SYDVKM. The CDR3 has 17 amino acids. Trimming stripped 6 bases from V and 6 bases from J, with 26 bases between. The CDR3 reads CASRRNLRDPGGQTQYF. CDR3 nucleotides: TGTGCCAGCAGACGAAATCTCCGGGACCCCGGAGGGCAGACCCAGTACTTC. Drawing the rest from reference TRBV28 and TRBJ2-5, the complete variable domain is DVKVTQSSRYLVKRTGEKVFLECVQDMDHENMFWYRQDPGLGLRLIYFSYDVKMKEKGDIPEGYSVSREKKERFSLILESASTNQTSMYLCASRRNLRDPGGQTQYFGPGTRLLVL.

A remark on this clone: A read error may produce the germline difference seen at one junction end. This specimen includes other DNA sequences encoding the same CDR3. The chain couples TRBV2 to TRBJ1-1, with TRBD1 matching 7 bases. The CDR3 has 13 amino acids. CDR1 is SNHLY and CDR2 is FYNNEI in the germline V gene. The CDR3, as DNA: TGCGCCAGCAGAAACACAGGGGTCACTGAAGCTTTCTTT. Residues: CASRNTGVTEAFF.

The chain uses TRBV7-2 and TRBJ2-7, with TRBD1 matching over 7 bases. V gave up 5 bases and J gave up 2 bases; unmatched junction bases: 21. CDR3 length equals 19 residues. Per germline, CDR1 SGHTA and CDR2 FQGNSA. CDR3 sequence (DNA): TGTGCCAGCAGCCGACAGCTTCGGCGTGGGGACAGAACCGCCTACGAGCAGTACTTC. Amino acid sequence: CASSRQLRRGDRTAYEQYF.

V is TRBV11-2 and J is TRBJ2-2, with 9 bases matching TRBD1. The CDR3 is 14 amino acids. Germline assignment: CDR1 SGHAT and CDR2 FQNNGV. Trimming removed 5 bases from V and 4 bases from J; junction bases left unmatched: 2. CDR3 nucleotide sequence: TGTGCCAGCAGCCGACAGGGGGGCACCGGGGAGCTGTTTTTT. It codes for CASSRQGGTGELFF.

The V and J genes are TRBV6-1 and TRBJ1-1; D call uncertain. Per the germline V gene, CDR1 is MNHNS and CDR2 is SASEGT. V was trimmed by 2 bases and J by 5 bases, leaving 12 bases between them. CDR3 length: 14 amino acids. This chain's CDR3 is CASSEIWKGTEAFF. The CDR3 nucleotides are TGTGCCAGCAGTGAAATCTGGAAAGGAACTGAAGCTTTCTTT.

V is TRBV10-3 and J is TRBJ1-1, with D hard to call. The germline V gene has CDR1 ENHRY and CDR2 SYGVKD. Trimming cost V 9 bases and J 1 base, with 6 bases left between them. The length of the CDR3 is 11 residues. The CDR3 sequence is CAISWNTEAFF. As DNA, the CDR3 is TGTGCCATTTCGTGGAACACTGAAGCTTTCTTT.